One and the same sample provided the 4 T cell receptor beta chains below, sequenced in a study of T-cell memory formation after mild COVID-19. MiXCR, applied by TCRdb to the 5' RACE reads, yields one record per CDR3 protein. The sample carries roughly 610,000 distinct CDR3 sequences, 17% recorded once. The specimen sequenced was PBMCs or a T cell subset sorted from them (not recorded which). The receptors derive from an adult woman who had mild COVID-19 (a few samples of this study predate the infection). Cell type and time point are not known.

The V and J genes are TRBV30 and TRBJ2-7; TRBD1 might be the D (6 bases). The germline CDR1 and CDR2 sequences are GTSNPN and SVGIG (reference sequence). The CDR3 length is 14 residues. V lost 1 base and J lost 3, with 13 bases in between. CDR3 loop: CAWSEQTGGYEQYF. The CDR3 DNA follows: TGTGCCTGGAGTGAACAGACAGGAGGCTACGAGCAGTACTTC.

There are many counts of this clonotype. The genes are TRBV5-6 and TRBJ2-2; no firm D call. CDR1 is SGHDT, CDR2 YYEEEE, per germline. V was trimmed by 0 bases and J by 5 bases, leaving 5 bases between them. This CDR3 has 13 residues. The CDR3 region is CASSLGDTGELFF. The CDR3 region has the DNA TGTGCCAGCAGCTTGGGCGATACCGGGGAGCTGTTTTTT. Combining the CDR3 with reference TRBV5-6 and TRBJ2-2 gives the whole variable domain DAGVTQSPTHLIKTRGQQVTLRCSPKSGHDTVSWYQQALGQGPQFIFQYYEEEERQRGNFPDRFSGHQFPNYSSELNVNALLLGDSALYLCASSLGDTGELFFGEGSRLTVL.

A few counts support this clonotype. The chain is built from TRBV13 and TRBJ2-7; the D gene is possibly TRBD2 (6 bases). CDR3 length: 14 amino acids. Germline V gives CDR1 PRHDT, CDR2 FYEKMQ (reference sequence). Deletions cut 5 bases from V and 0 bases from J, with 11 bases between. The CDR3 reads CASSLPTSSYEQYF. CDR3 coding DNA: TGTGCCAGCAGCCTGCCGACTAGCTCCTACGAGCAGTACTTC.

This clonotype was seen at least ten times. The rearrangement uses TRBV7-2 and TRBJ2-3; TRBD1 or TRBD2 may be the D gene (5 bases each). Trimming removed 7 bases at V and 1 base at J, with 15 bases between. CDR1 and CDR2 from the germline V gene are SGHTA and FQGNSA. The CDR3 runs 15 residues. The CDR3 protein is CASTPPGRGTDTQYF. The CDR3 nucleotides read TGTGCCAGCACACCTCCGGGGCGGGGCACAGATACGCAGTATTTT.